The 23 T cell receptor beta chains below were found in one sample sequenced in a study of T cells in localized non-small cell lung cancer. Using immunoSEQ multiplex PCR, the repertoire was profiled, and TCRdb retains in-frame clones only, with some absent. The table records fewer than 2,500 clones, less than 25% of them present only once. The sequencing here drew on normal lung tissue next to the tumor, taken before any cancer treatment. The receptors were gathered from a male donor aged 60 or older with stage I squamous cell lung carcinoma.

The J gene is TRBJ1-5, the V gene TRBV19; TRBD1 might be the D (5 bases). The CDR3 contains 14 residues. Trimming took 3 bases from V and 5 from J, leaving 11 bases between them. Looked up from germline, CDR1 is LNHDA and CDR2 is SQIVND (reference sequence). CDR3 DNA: TGTGCCAGTAGTATGTGGACAAGGGATCAGCCCCAGCATTTT. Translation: CASSMWTRDQPQHF.

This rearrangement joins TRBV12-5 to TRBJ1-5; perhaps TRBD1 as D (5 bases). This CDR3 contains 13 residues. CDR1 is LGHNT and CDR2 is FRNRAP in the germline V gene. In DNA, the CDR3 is TGTGCCAGCGCTTTTGGGGGGGATCAGCCCCAGCATTTT. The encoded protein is CASAFGGDQPQHF. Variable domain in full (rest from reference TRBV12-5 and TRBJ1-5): DARVTQTPRHKVTEMGQEVTMRCQPILGHNTVFWYRQTMMQGLELLAYFRNRAPLDDSGMPKDRFSAEMPDATLATLKIQPSEPRDSAVYFCASAFGGDQPQHFGDGTRLSIL.

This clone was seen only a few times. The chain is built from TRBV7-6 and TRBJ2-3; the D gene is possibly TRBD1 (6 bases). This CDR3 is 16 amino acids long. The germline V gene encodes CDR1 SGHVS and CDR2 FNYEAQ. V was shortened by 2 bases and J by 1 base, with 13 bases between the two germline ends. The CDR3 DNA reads TGTGCCAGCAGCTTAAGGCAGGGGCAAGGCACAGATACGCAGTATTTT. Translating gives CASSLRQGQGTDTQYF.

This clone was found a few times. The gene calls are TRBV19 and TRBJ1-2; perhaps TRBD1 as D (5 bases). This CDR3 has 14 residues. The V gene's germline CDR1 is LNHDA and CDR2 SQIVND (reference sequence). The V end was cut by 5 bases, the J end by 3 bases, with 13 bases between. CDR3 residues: CASSGGDSYYGYTF. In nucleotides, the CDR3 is TGTGCCAGTAGTGGGGGGGATTCGTACTATGGCTACACCTTC.

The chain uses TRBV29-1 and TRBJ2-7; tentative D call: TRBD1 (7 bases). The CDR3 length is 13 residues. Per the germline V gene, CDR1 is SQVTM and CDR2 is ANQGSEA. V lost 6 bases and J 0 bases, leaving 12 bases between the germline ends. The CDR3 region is CSVGTAGSYEQYF. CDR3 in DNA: TGCAGCGTCGGGACAGCGGGCTCCTACGAGCAGTACTTC.

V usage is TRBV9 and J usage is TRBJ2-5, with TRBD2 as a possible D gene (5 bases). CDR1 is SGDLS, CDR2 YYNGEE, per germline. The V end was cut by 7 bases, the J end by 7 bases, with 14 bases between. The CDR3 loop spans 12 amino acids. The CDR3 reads CASSAGEGTQYF. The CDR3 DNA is TGTGCCAGCTCTGCGGGCGAAGGGACCCAGTACTTC.

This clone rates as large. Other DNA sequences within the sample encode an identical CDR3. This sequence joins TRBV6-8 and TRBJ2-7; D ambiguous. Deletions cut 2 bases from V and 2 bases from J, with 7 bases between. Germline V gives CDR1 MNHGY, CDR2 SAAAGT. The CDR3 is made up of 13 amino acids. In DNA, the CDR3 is TGTGCCAGCAGTTACGGCAGAGCCTACGAGCAGTACTTC. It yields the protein CASSYGRAYEQYF.

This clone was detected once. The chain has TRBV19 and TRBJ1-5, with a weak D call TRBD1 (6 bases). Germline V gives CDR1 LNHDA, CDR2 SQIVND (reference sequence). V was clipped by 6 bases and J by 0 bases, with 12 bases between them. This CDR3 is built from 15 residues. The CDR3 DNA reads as TGTGCCAGTAGCCAAACAGGGATTAGCAATCAGCCCCAGCATTTT. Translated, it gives CASSQTGISNQPQHF.

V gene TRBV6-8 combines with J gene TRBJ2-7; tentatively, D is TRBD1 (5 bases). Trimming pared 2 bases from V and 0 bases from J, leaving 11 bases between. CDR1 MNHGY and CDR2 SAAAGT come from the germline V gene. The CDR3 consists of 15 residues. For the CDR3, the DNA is TGTGCCAGCAGTTACCGGCAGGGTAGCTCCTACGAGCAGTACTTC. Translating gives CASSYRQGSSYEQYF.

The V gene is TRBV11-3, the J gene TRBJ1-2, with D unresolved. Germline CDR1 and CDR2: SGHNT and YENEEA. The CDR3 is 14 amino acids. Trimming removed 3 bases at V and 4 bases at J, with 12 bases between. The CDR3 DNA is TGTGCCAGCAGCTTCGAATCTCGGGCCTATGGCTACACCTTC. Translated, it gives CASSFESRAYGYTF. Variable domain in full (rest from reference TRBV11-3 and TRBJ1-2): EAGVVQSPRYKIIEKKQPVAFWCNPISGHNTLYWYLQNLGQGPELLIRYENEEAVDDSQLPKDRFSAERLKGVDSTLKIQPAELGDSAVYLCASSFESRAYGYTFGSGTRLTVV.

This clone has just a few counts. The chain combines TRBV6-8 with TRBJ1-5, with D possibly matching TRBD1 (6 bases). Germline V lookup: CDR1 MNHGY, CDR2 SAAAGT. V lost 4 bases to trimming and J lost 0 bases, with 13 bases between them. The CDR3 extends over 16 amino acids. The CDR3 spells CASSFLRGYSNQPQHF. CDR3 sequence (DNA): TGTGCCAGCAGTTTTCTCAGGGGTTATAGCAATCAGCCCCAGCATTTT.

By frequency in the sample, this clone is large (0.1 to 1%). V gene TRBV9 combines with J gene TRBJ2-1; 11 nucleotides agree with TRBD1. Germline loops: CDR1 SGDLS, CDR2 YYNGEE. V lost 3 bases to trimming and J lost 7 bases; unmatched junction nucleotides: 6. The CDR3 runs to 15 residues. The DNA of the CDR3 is TGTGCCAGCAGCGGGGCGGACAGGGGGCAGAATGAGCAGTTCTTC. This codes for CASSGADRGQNEQFF.

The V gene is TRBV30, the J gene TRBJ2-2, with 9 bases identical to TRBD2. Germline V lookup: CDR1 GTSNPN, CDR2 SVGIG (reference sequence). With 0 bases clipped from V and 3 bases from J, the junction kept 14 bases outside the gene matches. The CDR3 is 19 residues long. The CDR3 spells CAWSVFSGSLFPDTGELFF. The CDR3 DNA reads TGTGCCTGGAGTGTATTTAGCGGGAGTCTCTTTCCGGACACCGGGGAGCTGTTTTTT.

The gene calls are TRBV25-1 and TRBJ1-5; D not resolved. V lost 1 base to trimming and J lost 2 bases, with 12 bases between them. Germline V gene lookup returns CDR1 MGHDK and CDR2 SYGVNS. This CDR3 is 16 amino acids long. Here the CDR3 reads CASSEWTEEGNQPQHF. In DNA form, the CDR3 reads TGTGCCAGCAGTGAATGGACGGAGGAAGGCAATCAGCCCCAGCATTTT.

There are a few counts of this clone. CDR3 sequence reads: CASSLSLAGARSYNEQFF. CDR3 sequence (DNA): TGTGCCAGCAGCTTGAGTCTCGCGGGAGCCCGCTCCTACAATGAGCAGTTCTTC. The genes are TRBV11-3 and TRBJ2-1; 7 bases line up with TRBD2. CDR1 is SGHNT and CDR2 is YENEEA in the germline V gene. The V gene end was trimmed by 3 bases and the J gene end by 0 bases; junction bases not matched to a gene: 11. The CDR3 runs 18 residues.

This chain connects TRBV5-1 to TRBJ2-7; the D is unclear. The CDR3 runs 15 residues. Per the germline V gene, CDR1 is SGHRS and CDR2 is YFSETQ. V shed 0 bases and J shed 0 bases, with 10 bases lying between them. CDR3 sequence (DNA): TGCGCCAGCAGCTTGGCCTGGCACCCCTCCTACGAGCAGTACTTC. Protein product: CASSLAWHPSYEQYF.

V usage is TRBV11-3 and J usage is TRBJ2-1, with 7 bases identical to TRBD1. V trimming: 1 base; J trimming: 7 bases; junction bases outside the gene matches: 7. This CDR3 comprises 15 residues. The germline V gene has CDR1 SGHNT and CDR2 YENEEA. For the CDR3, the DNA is TGTGCCAGCAGCTTAGGGCCCTCCAGGGGGAATGAGCAGTTCTTC. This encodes CASSLGPSRGNEQFF.

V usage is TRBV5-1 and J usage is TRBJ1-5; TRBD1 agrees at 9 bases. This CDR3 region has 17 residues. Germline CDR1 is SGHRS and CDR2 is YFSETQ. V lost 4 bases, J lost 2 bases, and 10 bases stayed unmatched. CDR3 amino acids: CASSPGTGSLGNQPQHF. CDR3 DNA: TGCGCCAGCAGCCCCGGGACAGGGAGCTTGGGCAATCAGCCCCAGCATTTT.

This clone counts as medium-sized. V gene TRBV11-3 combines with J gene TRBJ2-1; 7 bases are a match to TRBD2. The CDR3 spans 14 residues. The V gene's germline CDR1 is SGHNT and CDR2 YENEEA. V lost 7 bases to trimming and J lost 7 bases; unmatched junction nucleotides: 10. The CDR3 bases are TGTGCCAGCACGGAGGGAGGGCCTTTAAATGAGCAGTTCTTC. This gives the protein CASTEGGPLNEQFF. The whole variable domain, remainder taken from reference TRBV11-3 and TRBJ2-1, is EAGVVQSPRYKIIEKKQPVAFWCNPISGHNTLYWYLQNLGQGPELLIRYENEEAVDDSQLPKDRFSAERLKGVDSTLKIQPAELGDSAVYLCASTEGGPLNEQFFGPGTRLTVL.

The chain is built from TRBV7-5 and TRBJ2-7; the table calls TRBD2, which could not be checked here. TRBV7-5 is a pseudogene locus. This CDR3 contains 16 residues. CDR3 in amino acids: CASSSPGLAGGYEQYF. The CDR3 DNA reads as TGTGCCAGCAGCTCCCCGGGACTAGCGGGAGGTTACGAGCAGTACTTC.

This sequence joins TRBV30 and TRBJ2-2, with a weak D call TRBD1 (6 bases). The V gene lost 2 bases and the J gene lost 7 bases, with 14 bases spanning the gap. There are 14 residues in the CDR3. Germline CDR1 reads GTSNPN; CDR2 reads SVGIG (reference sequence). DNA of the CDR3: TGTGCCTGGAGTAAGGACAGCGATTACGGGGAGCTGTTTTTT. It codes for CAWSKDSDYGELFF.

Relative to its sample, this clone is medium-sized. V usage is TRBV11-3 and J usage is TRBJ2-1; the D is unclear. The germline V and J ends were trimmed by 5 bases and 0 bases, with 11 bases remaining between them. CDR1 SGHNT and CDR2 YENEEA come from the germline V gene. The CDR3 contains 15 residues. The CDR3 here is CASSPTGFSYNEQFF. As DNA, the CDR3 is TGTGCCAGCAGCCCCACCGGCTTCTCCTACAATGAGCAGTTCTTC.

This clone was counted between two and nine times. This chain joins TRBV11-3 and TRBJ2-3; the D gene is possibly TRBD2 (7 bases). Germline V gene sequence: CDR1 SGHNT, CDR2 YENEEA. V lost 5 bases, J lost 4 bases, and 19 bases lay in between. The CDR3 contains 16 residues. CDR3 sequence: CASSRIRGGQADTQYF. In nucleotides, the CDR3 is TGTGCCAGCAGCCGAATAAGGGGGGGCCAGGCAGATACGCAGTATTTT.